The rows below give T cell receptor beta chains drawn from one sample of a study of identical twins. TCRdb reprocessed the 5' RACE reads with MiXCR, giving one entry per CDR3 protein. The sample records 200,000 to 250,000 distinct CDR3 sequences, approximately 12% being singletons. A further study also used this sample, focusing on yellow fever vaccine responses in identical twins.

Sample: memory (CD45RO+) T cells sorted from blood. The origin of the receptors is a woman aged 18-29 years in good health. CDR3s include the opening cysteine and the closing phenylalanine or tryptophan. The D gene is left open where the match is weak. Clone size is stated in some rows and not others, as once, few, many or a class when expanded.

CDR3	DNA	size	V	J	D	length
CSAPSGAKNIQYF	TGCAGTGCCCCGTCAGGGGCCAAAAACATTCAGTACTTC	few	TRBV20-1	TRBJ2-4	-	13
CASSQAYRVEGQPQHF	TGTGCCAGCAGCCAAGCCTATCGAGTGGAAGGCCAGCCCCAGCATTTT	-	TRBV4-2	TRBJ1-5	-	16
CASKKATTSSYNEQFF	TGTGCCAGCAAGAAAGCCACAACTAGTTCGTACAATGAGCAGTTCTTC	few	TRBV3-1	TRBJ2-1	-	16
CSARGTDTQYF	TGCAGTGCTAGGGGCACAGATACGCAGTATTTT	many	TRBV20-1	TRBJ2-3	-	11
CSARYGGSLDTQYF	TGCAGTGCTAGATACGGCGGGTCCTTAGATACGCAGTATTTT	many	TRBV20-1	TRBJ2-3	-	14
CASSLDGGGSYNEQFF	TGCGCCAGCAGCTTGGACGGCGGTGGCTCCTACAATGAGCAGTTCTTC	many	TRBV5-1	TRBJ2-1	-	16
CSATIGGELFF	TGCAGTGCAACTATTGGAGGGGAGCTGTTTTTT	-	TRBV20-1	TRBJ2-2	-	11
CASSLFRGATGELFF	TGTGCCAGCAGCTTATTCAGGGGCGCCACCGGGGAGCTGTTTTTT	few	TRBV11-3	TRBJ2-2	-	15
CASSLGRGREYEQYF	TGTGCCAGCAGCTTAGGGAGGGGGCGCGAGTACGAGCAGTACTTC	few	TRBV11-2	TRBJ2-7	-	15
CASSSRTGSNSPLHF	TGTGCCAGCAGCTCACGGACAGGGTCCAATTCACCCCTCCACTTT	-	TRBV9	TRBJ1-6	TRBD1	15
CASSDRGHHMNTEAFF	TGCGCCAGCAGCGACAGGGGACACCACATGAACACTGAAGCTTTCTTT	few	TRBV5-1	TRBJ1-1	TRBD1	16
CASSGGGPETQYF	TGTGCCAGCAGCGGAGGGGGGCCAGAGACCCAGTACTTC	-	TRBV9	TRBJ2-5	-	13
CASSLGQGASDTQYF	TGTGCCAGCAGCTTAGGACAGGGGGCGTCAGATACGCAGTATTTT	-	TRBV11-3	TRBJ2-3	TRBD1	15
CASSPAGASLGGSTDTQYF	TGTGCCAGCAGCCCAGCGGGCGCTTCCTTGGGGGGGAGCACAGATACGCAGTATTTT	-	TRBV3-1	TRBJ2-3	TRBD2	19
CASSLDRGEQYF	TGCGCCAGCAGCTTAGACAGGGGTGAGCAGTACTTC	-	TRBV5-1	TRBJ2-7	TRBD1	12
CASSPAGSSTDTQYF	TGCGCCAGCTCCCCAGCGGGGTCTAGCACAGATACGCAGTATTTT	many	TRBV5-1	TRBJ2-3	TRBD2	15
CASSFGLDRTDTQYF	TGTGCCAGCAGCTTCGGACTGGACCGCACAGATACGCAGTATTTT	few	TRBV5-4	TRBJ2-3	-	15
CASSLFGVGADTQYF	TGTGCCAGCAGCTTATTCGGGGTAGGCGCAGATACGCAGTATTTT	many	TRBV7-8	TRBJ2-3	-	15
CASSSSGRSDEQYF	TGTGCCAGCAGCTCTAGCGGGAGATCGGACGAGCAGTACTTC	few	TRBV5-5	TRBJ2-7	TRBD2	14
CASSVGGAQWRDTQYF	TGTGCCAGCAGCGTAGGGGGGGCCCAATGGAGAGATACGCAGTATTTT	-	TRBV9	TRBJ2-3	-	16
CASSFRRAGVGDTQYF	TGTGCCAGCAGCTTCCGTAGGGCGGGAGTTGGAGATACGCAGTATTTT	-	TRBV5-4	TRBJ2-3	TRBD2	16
CASTPRGAYNEQFF	TGTGCCAGCACTCCGAGGGGGGCCTACAATGAGCAGTTCTTC	-	TRBV27	TRBJ2-1	-	14
CASSTRMEREGRNEQFF	TGTGCCAGCAGCACCCGAATGGAGCGGGAGGGGCGGAATGAGCAGTTCTTC	few	TRBV11-2	TRBJ2-1	TRBD2	17
CSARGRYEQYF	TGCAGTGCTAGGGGGAGATACGAGCAGTACTTC	few	TRBV20-1	TRBJ2-7	-	11
CASSPSMERGELFF	TGTGCCAGCAGCCCGTCAATGGAGAGGGGGGAGCTGTTTTTT	-	TRBV7-2	TRBJ2-2	-	14
CASSQGGRGVNQPQHF	TGTGCCAGCAGCCAGGGGGGGCGCGGGGTAAATCAGCCCCAGCATTTT	many	TRBV6-1	TRBJ1-5	TRBD1	16
CASSSGTSGEETQYF	TGTGCCAGCAGCTCAGGGACTAGCGGGGAAGAGACCCAGTACTTC	-	TRBV7-9	TRBJ2-5	TRBD2	15
CASSLDLGYSGNTIYF	TGTGCCAGCAGCTTAGACCTGGGGTACTCTGGAAACACCATATATTTT	-	TRBV7-9	TRBJ1-3	-	16
CASSLRGIRTDTQYF	TGTGCCAGCAGCCTCAGGGGTATCCGCACAGATACGCAGTATTTT	-	TRBV14	TRBJ2-3	-	15
CASSLYTTRNTEAFF	TGCGCCAGCAGCCTATACACTACCCGGAACACTGAAGCTTTCTTT	few	TRBV5-1	TRBJ1-1	-	15
CASSQEYGGGATDTQYF	TGTGCCAGCAGCCAAGAATACGGGGGAGGAGCGACAGATACGCAGTATTTT	many	TRBV4-2	TRBJ2-3	-	17
CASSVGRGVGQETQYF	TGTGCCAGCAGCGTAGGTCGGGGGGTGGGGCAAGAGACCCAGTACTTC	-	TRBV9	TRBJ2-5	TRBD2	16
CASIPQTGFNTGELFF	TGTGCCAGCATTCCCCAAACAGGATTTAACACCGGGGAGCTGTTTTTT	-	TRBV2	TRBJ2-2	-	16
CASSSLAQPGSTDTQYF	TGTGCCAGCAGCTCATTAGCCCAGCCGGGGAGCACAGATACGCAGTATTTT	many	TRBV7-8	TRBJ2-3	-	17
CASSAPSGANVLTF	TGTGCCAGCAGCGCCCCCTCTGGGGCCAACGTCCTGACTTTC	few	TRBV7-9	TRBJ2-6	-	14
CASSQPSGGIKHEQFF	TGTGCCAGCAGCCAACCTAGCGGGGGGATCAAGCATGAGCAGTTCTTC	-	TRBV3-1	TRBJ2-1	TRBD2	16
CATSDPRPGGGYEQYF	TGTGCCACCAGTGACCCCCGGCCAGGGGGGGGCTACGAGCAGTACTTC	few	TRBV24-1	TRBJ2-7	-	16
CSAHTEIGSGRWTDTQYF	TGCAGTGCTCATACCGAAATAGGTAGCGGGAGATGGACAGATACGCAGTATTTT	many	TRBV20-1	TRBJ2-3	TRBD2	18
CASSLDTGGVETQYF	TGCGCCAGCAGCTTGGATACCGGGGGAGTAGAGACCCAGTACTTC	-	TRBV5-1	TRBJ2-5	-	15
CASSLLRTGSYGYTF	TGTGCCAGCAGTTTACTTAGGACAGGGAGTTATGGCTACACCTTC	-	TRBV27	TRBJ1-2	TRBD1	15
CASRPGGGNTQYF	TGTGCCAGCCGGCCTGGGGGGGGGAATACGCAGTATTTT	-	TRBV3-1	TRBJ2-3	TRBD2	13
CASSSSAGVIQYF	TGTGCCAGCAGTTCTTCTGCGGGAGTCATTCAGTACTTC	-	TRBV12-3/TRBV12-4	TRBJ2-4	TRBD2	13
CATSNSGGYNEQFF	TGTGCCACCAGTAATAGCGGGGGCTACAATGAGCAGTTCTTC	few	TRBV24-1	TRBJ2-1	TRBD2	14
CASSVGKTGGETQYF	TGTGCCAGCTCCGTTGGAAAGACAGGGGGAGAGACCCAGTACTTC	-	TRBV6-1	TRBJ2-5	TRBD1	15
CASSLGGGQASSYEQYF	TGCGCCAGCAGCTTGGGGGGCGGACAGGCTAGCTCCTACGAGCAGTACTTC	few	TRBV5-1	TRBJ2-7	TRBD1	17
CASGSGSSYNEQFF	TGTGCCAGCGGTAGCGGGAGCTCCTACAATGAGCAGTTCTTC	-	TRBV6-1	TRBJ2-1	TRBD2	14
CASSPGTRSGGVDNEQFF	TGCGCCAGCAGCCCCGGGACAAGGTCGGGAGGTGTCGACAATGAGCAGTTCTTC	-	TRBV5-1	TRBJ2-1	-	18
CASSEMEGNQPQHF	TGTGCCAGCAGTGAAATGGAGGGCAATCAGCCCCAGCATTTT	few	TRBV2	TRBJ1-5	-	14
CASSPGQGPETQYF	TGTGCCAGCAGCCCAGGACAGGGGCCAGAGACCCAGTACTTC	-	TRBV11-2	TRBJ2-5	TRBD1	14
CSARDLQGANEKLFF	TGCAGTGCTAGAGATCTTCAGGGGGCAAATGAAAAACTGTTTTTT	-	TRBV20-1	TRBJ1-4	TRBD1	15